The text below deals with one T cell receptor (beta chain). What it binds is unknown. This entry is derived from a study of T cell responses to AZD1222 COVID-19 vaccine. Points from the study as a whole: Repertoires were obtained solely post-peak T cell response. Of the AZD1222 recipients, only five to seven were seropositive at baseline. The sample set comprised mostly white British donors with more females, and clonal diversity was possibly underestimated.

Germline V gene sequence: CDR1 MGHDK, CDR2 SYGVNS. The CDR3 has 15 amino acids. Trimming pared 1 base from V and 4 bases from J, leaving 13 bases between. Assay: immunoSEQ multiplex PCR; the TCRdb copy retains only in-frame clones and omits some. The repertoire includes roughly 130,000 clones, about 87% of them detected once, and just over 5.5% sits in the top ten. The receptor comes from an adult in good health. The J gene is TRBJ1-2, the V gene TRBV25-1; tentatively, D is TRBD1 (6 bases). The material was peripheral blood, obtained on day 0 of AZD1222 vaccination. CDR3 nucleotides: TGTGCCAGCAGTGAATTGGGGGGGGCAGCCTATGGCTACACCTTC. It yields the protein CASSELGGAAYGYTF.